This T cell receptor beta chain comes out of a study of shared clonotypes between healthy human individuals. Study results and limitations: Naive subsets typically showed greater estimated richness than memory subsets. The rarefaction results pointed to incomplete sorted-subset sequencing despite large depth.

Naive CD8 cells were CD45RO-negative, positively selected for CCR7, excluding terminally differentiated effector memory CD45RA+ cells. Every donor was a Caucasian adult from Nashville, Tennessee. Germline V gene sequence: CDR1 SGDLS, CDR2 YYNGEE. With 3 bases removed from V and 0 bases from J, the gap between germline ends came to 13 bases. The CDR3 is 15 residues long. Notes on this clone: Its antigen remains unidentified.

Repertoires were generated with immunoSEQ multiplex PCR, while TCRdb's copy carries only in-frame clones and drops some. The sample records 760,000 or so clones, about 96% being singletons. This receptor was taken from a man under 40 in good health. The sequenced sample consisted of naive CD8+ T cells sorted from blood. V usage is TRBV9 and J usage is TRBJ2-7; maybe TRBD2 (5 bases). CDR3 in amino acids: CASSESSGASYEQYF. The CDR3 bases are TGTGCCAGCAGCGAATCAAGCGGTGCCTCCTACGAGCAGTACTTC.